This entry concerns a single T cell receptor (beta chain). The data belong to a study of blood T cell repertoires in COVID-19. Study details: Sites in the United States, Italy and Spain provided acute and convalescent COVID-19 samples. T cells, B-cell-depleted T cells, or PBMCs supplied cDNA or gDNA.

V trimming: 6 bases; J trimming: 0 bases; junction bases outside the gene matches: 5. CDR1 and CDR2 (germline): MGHRA, YSYEKL. The CDR3 length is 14 residues. Assignments of participants to cohorts depended upon their own reported clinical history. The method was immunoSEQ multiplex PCR; TCRdb's version includes in-frame clones alone and lacks a portion of them. The sample comprises approximately 290,000 clones, 80% to 90% of which are singletons, and approximately 4.2% rests with the top ten. V gene TRBV4-1 combines with J gene TRBJ2-7; 7 nucleotides agree with TRBD2. The sample taken for sequencing was PBMCs or T cells enriched from blood (not recorded which). The sequence derives from a woman in her 30s who had recovered from COVID-19. The CDR3 coding sequence is TGCGCCAGCAGTGCCAGGGAGGGCTCCTACGAGCAGTACTTC. Amino acids: CASSAREGSYEQYF.